This entry lists 20 T cell receptor beta chains sequenced from one sample in a study of blood T cell dynamics during melanoma immunotherapy. Specified time point: pre-treatment baseline. Libraries were prepared by immunoSEQ multiplex PCR; TCRdb keeps only in-frame clonotypes and omits some of them. The profile shows about 14,000 clones, 65% to 90% of them singletons. The source was blood, collected from a patient treated with checkpoint blockade. Every receptor here comes from a human donor with melanoma.

This clone has a handful of counts. This chain uses TRBV9 with TRBJ2-2; D assignment may be TRBD1 or TRBD2 (5 bases each). Germline V gene lookup returns CDR1 SGDLS and CDR2 YYNGEE. The CDR3 spans 17 residues. The ends were cut back, 0 bases at V and 2 bases at J, with 14 bases in the middle. CDR3 coding DNA: TGTGCCAGCAGCGTAGGTCTCGGGGCTCCTAACACCGGGGAGCTGTTTTTT. Translating gives CASSVGLGAPNTGELFF. Full variable domain (outside the CDR3, taken from reference TRBV9 and TRBJ2-2): DSGVTQTPKHLITATGQRVTLRCSPRSGDLSVYWYQQSLDQGLQFLIQYYNGEERAKGNILERFSAQQFPDLHSELNLSSLELGDSALYFCASSVGLGAPNTGELFFGEGSRLTVL.

The chain joins TRBV4-1 to TRBJ2-1; 9 bases agree with TRBD2. This CDR3 spans 18 amino acids. Trimming removed 0 bases from V and 0 bases from J; junction bases left unmatched: 6. From germline, CDR1 is MGHRA and CDR2 YSYEKL. CDR3 region: CASSQDIERGDSYNEQFF. The CDR3 nucleotides read TGCGCCAGCAGCCAAGATATCGAGCGGGGGGACTCCTACAATGAGCAGTTCTTC.

J is TRBJ2-7 and V is TRBV9; 8 positions agree with TRBD1. J gave up 5 bases and V 4 bases, and 8 bases lay outside the gene matches. CDR1 is SGDLS, CDR2 YYNGEE, per germline. This CDR3 contains 14 residues. The CDR3 loop reads CASSPRQGNHEQYF. In DNA form, the CDR3 reads TGTGCCAGCAGCCCCCGACAGGGGAACCACGAGCAGTACTTC. Full variable domain (missing parts from reference TRBV9 and TRBJ2-7): DSGVTQTPKHLITATGQRVTLRCSPRSGDLSVYWYQQSLDQGLQFLIQYYNGEERAKGNILERFSAQQFPDLHSELNLSSLELGDSALYFCASSPRQGNHEQYFGPGTRLTVT.

J is TRBJ2-5 and V is TRBV30; 7 positions agree with TRBD1. V lost 1 base and J lost 7; bases outside the gene matches: 9. This CDR3 has 14 residues. Per germline, CDR1 GTSNPN and CDR2 SVGIG (reference sequence). The CDR3 DNA reads as TGTGCCTGGAGTGATGACAGGGTAGTTGGGACCCAGTACTTC. Its protein product is CAWSDDRVVGTQYF.

The chain joins TRBV7-9 to TRBJ1-1; D might be TRBD1 (6 bases). V lost 4 bases to trimming and J lost 3 bases, with 15 bases between them. Germline loops: CDR1 SEHNR, CDR2 FQNEAQ (reference sequence). The length of the CDR3 is 15 residues. The CDR3 is CASSSLGQGYTEAFF. The DNA of the CDR3 is TGTGCCAGCAGCTCTTTGGGGCAGGGGTACACTGAAGCTTTCTTT.

The gene calls are TRBV2 and TRBJ2-1; D might be TRBD2 (5 bases). Trimming left V 6 bases short and J 5 bases short, with 11 bases between. CDR1 and CDR2 (germline): SNHLY, FYNNEI. The CDR3 consists of 13 residues. For the CDR3, the DNA is TGTGCCAGCAGCGCGGACTGGAACAATGAGCAGTTCTTC. Translated: CASSADWNNEQFF.

There are a few counts of this clone. This chain connects TRBV6-5 to TRBJ1-3; D uncertain. The germline gives CDR1 MNHEY, CDR2 SVGAGI. The CDR3 sequence is 14 residues long. V lost 7 bases to trimming and J lost 4 bases, with 14 bases between them. The chain's CDR3 is CASKPAPQGNTIYF. CDR3 coding DNA: TGTGCCAGCAAACCGGCCCCCCAGGGAAACACCATATATTTT.

The V and J genes are TRBV23-1 and TRBJ1-2; TRBD1 is a possible D gene (5 bases). TRBV23-1 is an ORF, and what it does is uncertain. V was cut by 6 bases and J by 6 bases, with 17 bases left in between. The CDR3 runs to 14 residues. The CDR3 spells CASSGWDQGNGYTF. For the CDR3, the DNA is TGCGCCAGCAGCGGTTGGGACCAGGGAAATGGCTACACCTTC.

CDR3 amino acids: CASTDRGGPQHF. DNA for the CDR3: TGTGCCAGCACGGACAGGGGTGGGCCCCAGCATTTT. V usage is TRBV6-6 and J usage is TRBJ1-5, with TRBD1 matching 9 bases. The CDR3 runs to 12 residues. Germline trimming cut 7 bases from V and 9 bases from J; bases unmatched to any gene: 4. Germline V CDR1 and CDR2: MNHNY, SVGAGI (reference sequence).

The V call is TRBV11-2, the J call TRBJ2-1, with TRBD2 identical over 8 bases. This CDR3 is 17 amino acids long. Germline trimming cut 5 bases from V and 0 bases from J; bases unmatched to any gene: 9. Per the germline V gene, CDR1 is SGHAT and CDR2 is FQNNGV. The CDR3 coding sequence is TGTGCCAGCAGCCACGTGGCGGGGGGAAGCTCCTACAATGAGCAGTTCTTC. Its protein product is CASSHVAGGSSYNEQFF.

This chain uses TRBV13 with TRBJ2-7; 9 bases map to TRBD1. Germline V gene data show CDR1 as PRHDT and CDR2 as FYEKMQ (reference sequence). The trim removed 2 bases at V and 2 bases at J, leaving 1 base unmatched. The CDR3 is made up of 14 amino acids. CDR3 in DNA: TGTGCCAGCAGCTTACGGGACAGGGCCTACGAGCAGTACTTC. The encoded protein is CASSLRDRAYEQYF.

This clone was counted a few times. The V gene is TRBV18, the J gene TRBJ2-5, with 8 bases aligning to TRBD1. Germline V gives CDR1 KGHSH, CDR2 LQKENI. The CDR3 length is 16 residues. The trim removed 3 bases at V and 2 bases at J, leaving 8 bases unmatched. Here the CDR3 reads CASSPMTGAGQETQYF. The CDR3 nucleotides read TGTGCCAGCTCACCTATGACAGGGGCAGGGCAAGAGACCCAGTACTTC.

The chain has TRBV7-8 and TRBJ2-1, with TRBD2 matching over 8 bases. The V gene end was trimmed by 0 bases and the J gene end by 4 bases; junction bases not matched to a gene: 8. Germline loops: CDR1 SGHVS, CDR2 FQNEAQ. The CDR3 sequence is 17 residues long. The DNA for the CDR3 is TGTGCCAGCAGCTTAGCCGGGGGGAGCGGGGGATACAATGAGCAGTTCTTC. Its translation: CASSLAGGSGGYNEQFF.

The chain is built from TRBV11-1 and TRBJ2-5; 12 bases agree with TRBD2. With 2 bases clipped from V and 5 bases from J, the junction kept 6 bases outside the gene matches. The CDR3 covers 16 residues. Germline V gives CDR1 SGHAT, CDR2 FQDESV (reference sequence). The CDR3 is CASSLRTSGAPETQYF. Written as DNA, the CDR3 is TGTGCCAGCAGCTTAAGGACTAGCGGGGCCCCGGAGACCCAGTACTTC.

The V call is TRBV7-2, the J call TRBJ2-2, with D possibly being TRBD1 (6 bases). Per germline, CDR1 SGHTA and CDR2 FQGNSA. The CDR3 length is 16 residues. The germline V and J ends were trimmed by 1 base and 1 base, with 10 bases remaining between them. CDR3 amino acids: CASSLGTGLNTGELFF. The CDR3 bases are TGTGCCAGCAGCTTAGGTACAGGGTTGAACACCGGGGAGCTGTTTTTT.

The CDR3: CASSYSAGELFF. The CDR3 DNA sequence: TGTGCCAGCAGTTACTCGGCCGGGGAGCTGTTTTTT. The genes are TRBV6-6 and TRBJ2-2, with D unresolved. Trimming took 0 bases from V and 6 from J, leaving 2 bases between them. CDR3 size: 12 residues. Germline V gene sequence: CDR1 MNHNY, CDR2 SVGAGI (reference sequence).

The chain joins TRBV9 to TRBJ2-2; TRBD1 matches at 10 bases. Germline V gene sequence: CDR1 SGDLS, CDR2 YYNGEE. V was pared by 4 bases and J by 3 bases, with 6 bases of the junction left unmatched. The CDR3 sequence is 16 residues long. This CDR3 is CASSPSGQGDTGELFF. DNA for the CDR3: TGTGCCAGCAGCCCCTCCGGACAGGGGGACACCGGGGAGCTGTTTTTT.

J is TRBJ2-5 and V is TRBV21-1; whether TRBD1, the table's D call, matches the DNA was not checked. TRBV21-1 is marked as a pseudogene. The CDR3 spans 14 residues. The CDR3 loop reads CASSKAPGGTTQYF. The CDR3 DNA reads as TGTGCCAGCAGCAAAGCCCCAGGGGGCACAACCCAGTACTTC.

In its sample, this clone was seen a few times. V usage is TRBV19 and J usage is TRBJ2-7, with D possibly being TRBD1 (5 bases). The CDR3 contains 14 residues. V lost 4 bases and J lost 2, with 12 bases in between. Germline V gene lookup returns CDR1 LNHDA and CDR2 SQIVND (reference sequence). The CDR3: CASSTQTAPYEQYV. The CDR3 nucleotides read TGTGCCAGTAGTACACAGACAGCCCCCTACGAGCAGTACGTC.

This rearrangement joins TRBV11-1 to TRBJ2-5; D gene uncertain. In germline, CDR1 is SGHAT, CDR2 FQDESV (reference sequence). V dropped 5 bases and J dropped 6 bases, with 16 bases sitting between them. This CDR3 has 14 amino acids. The CDR3 here is CASSPTPGGQTQYF. CDR3 coding DNA: TGTGCCAGCAGCCCCACCCCGGGCGGTCAGACCCAGTACTTC.